This T cell receptor beta chain is from a study of regulatory T cells in long-lasting Graves disease. Broader study findings: The study found TRBV28, TRBJ1-2 and TRBJ2-5 favored in persistent disease.

According to the study, TCR beta libraries were built with iRepertoire HTBI primers and CDR3-region Arm-PCR. MiXCR was run by TCRdb on the multiplex PCR reads, yielding one entry per CDR3 protein. The profile shows 560,000 or so distinct CDR3 sequences, about 16% of them singletons. Time point indicated: newly diagnosed GD, antithyroid drugs for less than 3 months. From RNA extracted from PBMCs, the TCR library was made. Germline CDR1 DFQATT, CDR2 SNEGSKA (reference sequence). The CDR3 has 13 amino acids. Trimming removed 6 bases from V and 6 bases from J; junction bases left unmatched: 7. As to this clonotype: Its cognate antigen is unknown.

The same data also contributed to another study, on T cells in Graves' hyperthyroidism and ophthalmopathy. That publication notes: Thyroid ultrasound, orbital computed tomography, clinical symptoms, and serum thyroxine and TRAb underpinned diagnoses. The TCR CDR3 was amplified in a first-round RT-PCR using the HTBI primer set. Most clonotypes that expanded in the thyroid above 0.001 also showed up in blood.

The source was peripheral blood mononuclear cells (PBMCs), collected at new diagnosis, from a patient treated with antithyroid drugs. The sequence was collected from a man between 18 and 29 years old with Graves disease. This rearrangement joins TRBV20-1 to TRBJ2-2; 7 nucleotides align to TRBD1. Here the CDR3 DNA reads TGCAGTGCCCAAGGCGACAGGGCCGGGGAGCTGTTTTTT. As protein: CSAQGDRAGELFF.